This T cell receptor (beta chain) originates from a study of blood T cell repertoires in COVID-19 (dated by TCRdb to the early 2020s). About the investigation overall: Collaborator samples came from the United States, Italy and Spain and covered acute and convalescent phases of COVID-19. The material from the prospective study consisted of cDNA or gDNA derived from T cells, B-cell-depleted T cells, or PBMCs. The dataset comprised deeply sampled blood TCRbeta repertoires from subjects exposed to, actively infected with, or recovered from COVID-19. The repertoires were released in a freely available public database intended as a resource for research on the immune response to SARS-CoV-2. The samples were drawn from the first 160 participants of the ongoing ImmuneRACE study and from 950 to 1,500 subjects provided by 6 global collaborators. The sample metadata nearly always contained a de-identified subject ID, COVID-19 status, age in years and sex. HLA class I and class II types, where available, came from metadata supplied by the sample provider rather than from assay-based typing. What the study reported, not specific to this receptor: The amount of clinical and demographic metadata varied by source and participant and was provided uncurated.

The CDR3 spans 16 residues, from the cysteine through the phenylalanine. Only CDR3 DNA is held: 48 bases, read in frame from base 1. V is cut back by 1 base and J by 4 bases, with 8 bases in the junction unmatched. CDR1 and CDR2 (MNHNS, SASEGT) derive from the germline V gene. As concerns this clone: This clone's antigen is unknown. Base-call qualities are not available, and no considerably larger clone is one nucleotide away.

The collaborating institutions used their own protocols to collect whole blood in K2EDTA tubes. Collaborator samples were shipped for TCRbeta analysis as frozen whole blood, isolated PBMCs, or DNA extracted from either sample type. TCRbeta CDR3 regions were amplified from genomic DNA by means of the immunoSEQ Assay, a bias-controlled multiplex PCR. Per the authors' processing: Within the assay, amplification of reference gene primers was used to estimate how many nucleated cells each sample contained. To quantify the absolute abundance of each unique TCRbeta CDR3 rearrangement, sequence reads were collapsed and filtered. For each sample, productive Simpson clonality was calculated as the square root of Simpson's diversity index over productive rearrangements. The table was pulled from immuneACCESS by TCRdb, which kept in-frame rearrangements only. Such tables lose some clones; where checked, under half of the loss comes from unresolved V genes, and the rest has no known cause. V and J calls and clone size are copied from that table; D and trimming were computed from the DNA. The sample data list some 67,000 clones, and approximately 87% of these were observed just once. 4% to 5.5% of the sample is in the top ten clones.

The sequence is built from TRBV6-1 and TRBJ1-2, with 8 bases aligning to TRBD1. The receptor was derived from a man in his fifties with active COVID-19. Sequencing was carried out using peripheral blood. The DNA sequence is TGTGCCAGCAGTGAAGGATTCAGGGGGCGACGCTATGGCTACACCTTC. Translated, it gives CASSEGFRGRRYGYTF.